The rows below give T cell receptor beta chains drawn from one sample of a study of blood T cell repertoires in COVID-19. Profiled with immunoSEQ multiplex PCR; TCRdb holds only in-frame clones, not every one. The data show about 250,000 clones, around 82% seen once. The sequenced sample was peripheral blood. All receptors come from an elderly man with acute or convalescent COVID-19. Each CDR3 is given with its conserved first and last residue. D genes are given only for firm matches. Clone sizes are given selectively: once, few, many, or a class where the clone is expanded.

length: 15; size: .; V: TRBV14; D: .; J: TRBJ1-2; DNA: TGTGCCAGCAGCCAAGTCCAGGGGTGGAACTATGGCTACACCTTC; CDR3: CASSQVQGWNYGYTF
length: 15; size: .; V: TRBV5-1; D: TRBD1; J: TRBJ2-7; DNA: TGCGCCAGCAGCAGCCGGGACAGGGTGGTCTACGAGCAGTACTTC; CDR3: CASSSRDRVVYEQYF
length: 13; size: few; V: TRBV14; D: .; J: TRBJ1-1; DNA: TGTGCCAGCAGCCCCGGGATGAACACTGAAGCTTTCTTT; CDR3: CASSPGMNTEAFF
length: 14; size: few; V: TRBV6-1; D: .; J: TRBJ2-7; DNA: TGTGCCAGCAGTGAAATGAGAACCCAGGGTGAGCAGTACTTC; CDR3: CASSEMRTQGEQYF
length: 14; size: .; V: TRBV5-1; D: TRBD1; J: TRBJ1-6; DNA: TGCGCCAGCAGCTTGGGACAGGGAAATTCACCCCTCCACTTT; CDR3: CASSLGQGNSPLHF
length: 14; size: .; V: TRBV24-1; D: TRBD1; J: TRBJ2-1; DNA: TGTGCCACCAGTGACCGACAGGGCGGGAATGAGCAGTTCTTC; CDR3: CATSDRQGGNEQFF
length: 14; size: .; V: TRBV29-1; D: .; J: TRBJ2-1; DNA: TGCAGCGCTGACTACTCCCGAGGTCCCAATGAGCAGTTCTTC; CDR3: CSADYSRGPNEQFF
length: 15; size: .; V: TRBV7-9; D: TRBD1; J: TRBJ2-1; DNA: TGTGCCAGCAGCCTGGGACAGGGTTCTCTCAATGAGCAGTTCTTC; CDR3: CASSLGQGSLNEQFF
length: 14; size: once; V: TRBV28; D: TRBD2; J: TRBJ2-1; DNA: TGTGCCAGCAGTTACCCGACTAGCGAGTATGAGCAGTTCTTC; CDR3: CASSYPTSEYEQFF
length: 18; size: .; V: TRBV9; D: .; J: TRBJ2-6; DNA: TGTGCCAGCAGCGTAGGGGGGGACCGGCGCTCTGGGGCCAACGTCCTGACTTTC; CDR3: CASSVGGDRRSGANVLTF
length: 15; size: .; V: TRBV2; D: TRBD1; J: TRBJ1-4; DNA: TGTGCCAGCAGGGGAGACAGGGCTAGCAATGAAAAACTGTTTTTT; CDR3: CASRGDRASNEKLFF
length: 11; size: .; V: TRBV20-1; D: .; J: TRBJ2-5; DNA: TGCAGTGCAGAGGGTAAAGAGACCCAGTACTTC; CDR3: CSAEGKETQYF
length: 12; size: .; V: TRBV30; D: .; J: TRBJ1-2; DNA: TGTGCCTGGAGTGTGGGAGAGTACGGCTACACCTTC; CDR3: CAWSVGEYGYTF
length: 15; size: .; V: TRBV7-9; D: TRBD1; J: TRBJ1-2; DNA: TGTGCCAGCAGCTTGGGACAGAACACTAACTATGGCTACACCTTC; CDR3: CASSLGQNTNYGYTF
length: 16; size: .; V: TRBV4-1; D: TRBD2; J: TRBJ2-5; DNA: TGCGCCAGCAGCCACTTACTGACTAGCGTCCAAGAGACCCAGTACTTC; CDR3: CASSHLLTSVQETQYF
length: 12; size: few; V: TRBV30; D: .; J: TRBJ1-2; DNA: TGTGCCTGGAGGGCCCTGCACTATGGCTACACCTTC; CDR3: CAWRALHYGYTF